This TCR beta chain was captured in a study of blood T cell repertoires in COVID-19. V shed 7 bases and J shed 3 bases, with 15 bases lying between them. CDR1 MGHDK and CDR2 SYGVNS come from the germline V gene. The length of the CDR3 is 14 residues. Here immunoSEQ multiplex PCR was the method, and the copy in TCRdb shows in-frame clones only, minus some. The top ten clones hold roughly 2% of a sample with fewer than 350,000 clones, approximately 90% of them seen once. Sequencing input: PBMCs or T cells enriched from blood (not recorded which). The chain couples TRBV25-1 to TRBJ1-2; perhaps TRBD1 as D (5 bases). The sequence derives from a woman aged 55-69 years in a cohort exposed to, infected with or recovered from COVID-19 (not recorded which). CDR3 coding DNA: TGTGCCAGCACTGTGGGCCCGGGGGACTATGGCTACACCTTC. It encodes CASTVGPGDYGYTF.